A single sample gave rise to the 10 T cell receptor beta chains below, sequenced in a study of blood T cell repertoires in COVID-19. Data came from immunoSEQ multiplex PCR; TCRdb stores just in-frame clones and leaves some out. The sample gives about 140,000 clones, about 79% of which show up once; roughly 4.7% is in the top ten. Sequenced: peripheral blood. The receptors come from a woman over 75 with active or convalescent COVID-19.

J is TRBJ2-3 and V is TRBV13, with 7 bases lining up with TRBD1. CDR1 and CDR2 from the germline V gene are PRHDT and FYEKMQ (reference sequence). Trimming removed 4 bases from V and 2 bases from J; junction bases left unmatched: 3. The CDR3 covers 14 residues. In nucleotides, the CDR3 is TGTGCCAGCAGCTGGGACAGCTCCACAGATACGCAGTATTTT. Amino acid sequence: CASSWDSSTDTQYF.

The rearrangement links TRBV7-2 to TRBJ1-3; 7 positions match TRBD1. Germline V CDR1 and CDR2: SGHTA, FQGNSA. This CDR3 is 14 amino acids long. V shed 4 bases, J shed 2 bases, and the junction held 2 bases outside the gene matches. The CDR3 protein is CASSSGQPGNTIYF. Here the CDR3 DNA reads TGTGCCAGCAGCTCGGGACAGCCTGGAAACACCATATATTTT.

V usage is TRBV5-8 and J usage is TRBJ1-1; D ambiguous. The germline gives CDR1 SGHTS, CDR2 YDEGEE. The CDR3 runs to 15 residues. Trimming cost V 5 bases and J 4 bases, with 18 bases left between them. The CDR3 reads CASRPNAAEGTEAFF. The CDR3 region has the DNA TGTGCCAGCAGACCGAACGCCGCAGAGGGCACTGAAGCTTTCTTT. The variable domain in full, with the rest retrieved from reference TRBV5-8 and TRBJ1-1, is EAGVTQSPTHLIKTRGQQATLRCSPISGHTSVYWYQQALGLGLQFLLWYDEGEERNRGNFPPRFSGRQFPNYSSELNVNALELEDSALYLCASRPNAAEGTEAFFGQGTRLTVV.

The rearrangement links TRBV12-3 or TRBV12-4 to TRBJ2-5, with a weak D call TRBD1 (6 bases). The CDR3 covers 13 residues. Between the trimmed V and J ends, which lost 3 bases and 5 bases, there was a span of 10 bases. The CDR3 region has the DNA TGTGCCAGCAGTTTTGGGCAGGGGGAGACCCAGTACTTC. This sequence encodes CASSFGQGETQYF.

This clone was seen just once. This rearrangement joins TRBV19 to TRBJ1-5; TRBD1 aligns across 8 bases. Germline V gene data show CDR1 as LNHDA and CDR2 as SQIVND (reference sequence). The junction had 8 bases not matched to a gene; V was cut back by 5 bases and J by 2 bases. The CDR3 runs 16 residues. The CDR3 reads CASSLNRGVGNQPQHF. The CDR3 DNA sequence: TGTGCCAGTAGTCTGAACAGGGGGGTAGGCAATCAGCCCCAGCATTTT. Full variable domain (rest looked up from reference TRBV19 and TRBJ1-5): DGGITQSPKYLFRKEGQNVTLSCEQNLNHDAMYWYRQDPGQGLRLIYYSQIVNDFQKGDIAEGYSVSREKKESFPLTVTSAQKNPTAFYLCASSLNRGVGNQPQHFGDGTRLSIL.

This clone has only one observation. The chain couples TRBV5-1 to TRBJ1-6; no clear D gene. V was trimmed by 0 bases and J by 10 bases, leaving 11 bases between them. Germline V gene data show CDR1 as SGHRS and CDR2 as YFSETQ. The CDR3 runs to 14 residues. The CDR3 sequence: CASSLEGGPSPLHF. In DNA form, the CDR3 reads TGCGCCAGCAGCTTGGAAGGCGGTCCCTCACCCCTCCACTTT.

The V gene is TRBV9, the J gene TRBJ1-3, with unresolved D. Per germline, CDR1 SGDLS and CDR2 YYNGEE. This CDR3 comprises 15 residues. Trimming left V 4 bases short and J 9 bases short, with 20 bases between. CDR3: CASSPQRLLGSTIYF. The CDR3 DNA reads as TGTGCCAGCAGCCCCCAGAGGCTGTTGGGTAGCACCATATATTTT.

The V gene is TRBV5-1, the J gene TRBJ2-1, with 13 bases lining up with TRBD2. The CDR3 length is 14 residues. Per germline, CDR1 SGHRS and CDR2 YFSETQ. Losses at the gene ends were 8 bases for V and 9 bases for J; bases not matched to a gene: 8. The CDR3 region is CASRTSGGSGEQFF. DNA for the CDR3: TGCGCCAGTCGGACTAGCGGGGGTTCGGGTGAGCAGTTCTTC.

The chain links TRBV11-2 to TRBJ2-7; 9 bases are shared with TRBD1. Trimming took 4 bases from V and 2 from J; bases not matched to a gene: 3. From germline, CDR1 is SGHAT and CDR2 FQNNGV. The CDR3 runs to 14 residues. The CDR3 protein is CASSSGTGTYEQYF. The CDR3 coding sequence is TGTGCCAGCAGCTCCGGGACAGGGACCTACGAGCAGTACTTC. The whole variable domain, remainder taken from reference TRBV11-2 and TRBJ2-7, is EAGVAQSPRYKIIEKRQSVAFWCNPISGHATLYWYQQILGQGPKLLIQFQNNGVVDDSQLPKDRFSAERLKGVDSTLKIQPAKLEDSAVYLCASSSGTGTYEQYFGPGTRLTVT.

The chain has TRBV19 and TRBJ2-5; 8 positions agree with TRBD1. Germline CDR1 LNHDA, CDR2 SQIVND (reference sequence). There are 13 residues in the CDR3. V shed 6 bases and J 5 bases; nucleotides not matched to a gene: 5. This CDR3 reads CASSSGGAETQYF. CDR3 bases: TGTGCCAGTAGCTCAGGGGGCGCGGAGACCCAGTACTTC. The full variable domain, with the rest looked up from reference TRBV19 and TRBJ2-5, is DGGITQSPKYLFRKEGQNVTLSCEQNLNHDAMYWYRQDPGQGLRLIYYSQIVNDFQKGDIAEGYSVSREKKESFPLTVTSAQKNPTAFYLCASSSGGAETQYFGPGTRLLVL.